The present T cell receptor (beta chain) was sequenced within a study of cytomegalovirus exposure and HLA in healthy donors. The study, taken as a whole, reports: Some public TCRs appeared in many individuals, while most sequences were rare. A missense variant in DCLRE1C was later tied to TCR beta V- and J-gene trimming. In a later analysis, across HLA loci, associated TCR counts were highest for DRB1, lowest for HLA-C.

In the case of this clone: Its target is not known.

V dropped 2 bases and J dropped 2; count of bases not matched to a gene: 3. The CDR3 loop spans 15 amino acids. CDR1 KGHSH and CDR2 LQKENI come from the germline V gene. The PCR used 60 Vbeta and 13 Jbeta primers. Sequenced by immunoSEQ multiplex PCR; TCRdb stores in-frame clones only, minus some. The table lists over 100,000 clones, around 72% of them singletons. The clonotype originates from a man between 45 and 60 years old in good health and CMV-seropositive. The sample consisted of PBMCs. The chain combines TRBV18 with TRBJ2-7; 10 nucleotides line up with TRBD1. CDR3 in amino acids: CASSPTGQGAYEQYF. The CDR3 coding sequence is TGTGCCAGCTCACCAACAGGACAGGGGGCCTACGAGCAGTACTTC.